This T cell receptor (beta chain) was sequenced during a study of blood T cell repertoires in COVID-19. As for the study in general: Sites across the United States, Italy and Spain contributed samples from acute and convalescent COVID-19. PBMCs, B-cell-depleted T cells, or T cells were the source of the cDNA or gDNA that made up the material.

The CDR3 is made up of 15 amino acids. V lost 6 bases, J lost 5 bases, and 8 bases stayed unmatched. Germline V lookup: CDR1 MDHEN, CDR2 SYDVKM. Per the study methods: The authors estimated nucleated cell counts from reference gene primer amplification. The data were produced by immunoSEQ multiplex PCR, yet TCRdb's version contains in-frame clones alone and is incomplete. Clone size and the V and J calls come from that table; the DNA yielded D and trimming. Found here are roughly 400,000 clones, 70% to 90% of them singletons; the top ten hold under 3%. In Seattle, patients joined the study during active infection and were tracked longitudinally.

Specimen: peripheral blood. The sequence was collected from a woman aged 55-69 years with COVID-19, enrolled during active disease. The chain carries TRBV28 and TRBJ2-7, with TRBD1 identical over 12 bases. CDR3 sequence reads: CASRYSGTGGNEQYF. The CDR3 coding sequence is TGTGCCAGCAGATACTCCGGGACAGGGGGCAACGAGCAGTACTTC.